The entry that follows covers one T cell receptor beta chain sequence. Its cognate antigen is unknown. These data are taken from a study of OX40 agonist ivuxolimab in advanced cancers. Across the study: The mean age was approximately 56 years, ranging from about 20 to 85, with approximately 83% of participants male. Participants could have had prior anti-PD-1, anti-PD-L1 or anti-CTLA-4 therapy, and approximately 40% had some.

Method: immunoSEQ multiplex PCR; TCRdb's copy keeps in-frame clones and lacks some. The sample yields some 74,000 clones, approximately 85% seen once. Study-level results: Among the least clonally expanded were partial responders at 0.1-3.0 mg/kg. In CD8+ T cells, expanded clones were on average more numerous than in CD4+.

V was pared by 4 bases and J by 4 bases, with 13 bases between. The CDR3 contains 14 residues. The germline gives CDR1 SGHAT, CDR2 FQNNGV. This chain connects TRBV11-2 to TRBJ1-2; maybe TRBD1 (6 bases). The sequences come from CD4+ or CD8+ T cells sorted from blood, collected in a trial of the OX40 agonist ivuxolimab. The clonotype was recovered from an adult with an advanced solid tumor such as melanoma, head and neck, liver or kidney cancer. The CDR3 loop is CASSSQQGTYGYTF. The CDR3 DNA reads as TGTGCCAGCAGCTCTCAACAGGGAACCTATGGCTACACCTTC.